This T cell receptor (beta chain) was observed in a study of T cell responses to AZD1222 COVID-19 vaccine. Findings and limits, study-wide: The CD4 TCRs associated with vaccination extended across spike and predominated at 160-218 and 743-854. A mostly white British donor set with more females was recruited, and clonal diversity was possibly underestimated.

V lost 6 bases, J lost 1 base, and 10 bases lay in between. The CDR3 consists of 15 residues. Germline-derived CDR1 and CDR2 are MNHEY and SMNVEV (reference sequence). Sequenced by immunoSEQ multiplex PCR; TCRdb stores in-frame clones only, minus some. This table holds about 95,000 clones, about 88% found once. Concerning this clone itself: The antigen is unknown.

This receptor was obtained from an adult in good health. This sequence joins TRBV27 and TRBJ2-6; possibly TRBD2 for D (5 bases). The sequenced sample was peripheral blood, obtained on day 0 of AZD1222 vaccination. The CDR3 DNA follows: TGTGCCAGCAGAGCCGGGGTTTCTGGGGCCAACGTCCTGACTTTC. This sequence encodes CASRAGVSGANVLTF.